This entry is about one TCR beta chain. The authors ran a second PCR of about 6 to 12 cycles using a sample-barcoded 5' primer and a J-beta primer mix. TCRdb re-called the 5' RACE reads through MiXCR, storing one row per CDR3 protein. Among 800,000 or so distinct CDR3 sequences listed, roughly 25% were seen once. The sample is drawn from a study of blood T cells in healthy people across ages. The CDR3 is made up of 16 amino acids. The ends were cut back, 6 bases at V and 2 bases at J, with 17 bases in the middle. The same data also contributed to another study, on T cells of mothers and their children. That study reports: Every microgram of extracted RNA entered cDNA synthesis, roughly 1.4 ug per 15 ul.

The chain carries TRBV12-3 or TRBV12-4 and TRBJ1-3, with D tentatively TRBD1 (5 bases). The receptor comes from a boy between 10 and 17 years old in good health. Sequences were obtained from blood. As DNA, the CDR3 is TGTGCCAGCAGCCAAAGGGGCAGGGAGCCTGGAAACACCATATATTTT. Amino acid sequence: CASSQRGREPGNTIYF.